This T cell receptor beta chain was captured by sequencing in a study of beta chain features in type 1 diabetes. Study as a whole: Healthy donors and patients showed comparable age, gender and cell yields. Overall study results and limits: A closer apparent resemblance between naive, central memory and Treg TCRB repertoires was seen in patients than in healthy donors.

The investigators reverse transcribed all of the isolated RNA, so they sequenced expressed TCRB transcripts. Some clones are missing from TCRdb's copy, which holds only in-frame ones; the method was immunoSEQ multiplex PCR. Among 350,000 to 450,000 clones, over 11% were seen once, and the ten largest hold roughly 0.033%. For this clone: Its antigen is currently unknown.

Purity exceeding 98% was reached by all sorted populations. Germline CDR1 is MDHEN and CDR2 is SYDVKM. V was trimmed by 5 bases and J by 4 bases, leaving 15 bases between them. The CDR3 is made up of 15 amino acids. The sequenced sample was naive CD4+ T cells from blood. This TCR came from a man aged 25-40 years in good health. The chain recombines TRBV28 with TRBJ1-5; TRBD1 is a possible D gene (6 bases). The CDR3 loop reads CASSPSLGGNQPQHF. CDR3 nucleotides: TGTGCCAGCAGTCCCTCCCTAGGGGGGAATCAGCCCCAGCATTTT.